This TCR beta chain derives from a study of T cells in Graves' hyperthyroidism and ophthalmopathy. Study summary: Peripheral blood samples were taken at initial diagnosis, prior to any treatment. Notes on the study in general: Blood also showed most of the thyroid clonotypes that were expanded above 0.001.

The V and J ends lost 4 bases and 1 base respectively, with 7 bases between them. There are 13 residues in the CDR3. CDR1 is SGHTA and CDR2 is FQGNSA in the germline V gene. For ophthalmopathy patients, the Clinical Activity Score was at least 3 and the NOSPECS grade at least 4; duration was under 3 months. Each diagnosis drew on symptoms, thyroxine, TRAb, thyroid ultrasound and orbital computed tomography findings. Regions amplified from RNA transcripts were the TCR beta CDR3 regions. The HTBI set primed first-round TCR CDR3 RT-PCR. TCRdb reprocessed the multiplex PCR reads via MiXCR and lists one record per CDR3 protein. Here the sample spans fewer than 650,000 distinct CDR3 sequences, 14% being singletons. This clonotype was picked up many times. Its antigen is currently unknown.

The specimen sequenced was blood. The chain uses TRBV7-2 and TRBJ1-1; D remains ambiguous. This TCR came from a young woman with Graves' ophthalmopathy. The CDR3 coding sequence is TGTGCCAGCAGCTCCGGGAAGAACACTGAAGCTTTCTTT. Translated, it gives CASSSGKNTEAFF.